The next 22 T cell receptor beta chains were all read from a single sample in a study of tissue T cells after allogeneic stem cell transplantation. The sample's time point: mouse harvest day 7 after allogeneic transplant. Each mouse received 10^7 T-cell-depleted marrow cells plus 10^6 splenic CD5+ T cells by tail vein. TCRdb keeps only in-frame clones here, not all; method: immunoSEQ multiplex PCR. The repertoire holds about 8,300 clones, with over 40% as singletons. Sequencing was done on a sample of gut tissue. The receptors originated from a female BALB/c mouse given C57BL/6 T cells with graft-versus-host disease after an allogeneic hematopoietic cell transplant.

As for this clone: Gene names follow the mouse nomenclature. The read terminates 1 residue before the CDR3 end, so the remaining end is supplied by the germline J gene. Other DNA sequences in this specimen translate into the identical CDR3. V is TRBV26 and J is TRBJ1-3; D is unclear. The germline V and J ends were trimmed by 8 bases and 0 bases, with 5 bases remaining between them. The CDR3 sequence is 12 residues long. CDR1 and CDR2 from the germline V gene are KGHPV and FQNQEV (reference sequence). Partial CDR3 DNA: TGTGCCAGCGGAGATTCTGGAAATACGCTCTAT. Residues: CASGDSGNTLY. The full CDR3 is CASGDSGNTLYF.

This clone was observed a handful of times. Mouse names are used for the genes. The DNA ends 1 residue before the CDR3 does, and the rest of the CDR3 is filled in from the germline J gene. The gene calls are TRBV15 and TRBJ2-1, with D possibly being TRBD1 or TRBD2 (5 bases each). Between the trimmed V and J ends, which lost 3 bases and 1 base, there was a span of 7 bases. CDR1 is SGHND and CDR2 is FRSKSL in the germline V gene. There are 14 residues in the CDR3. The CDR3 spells CASSLGVNYAEQFF. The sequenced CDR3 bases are TGTGCCAGCAGTTTGGGGGTAAACTATGCTGAGCAGTTC.

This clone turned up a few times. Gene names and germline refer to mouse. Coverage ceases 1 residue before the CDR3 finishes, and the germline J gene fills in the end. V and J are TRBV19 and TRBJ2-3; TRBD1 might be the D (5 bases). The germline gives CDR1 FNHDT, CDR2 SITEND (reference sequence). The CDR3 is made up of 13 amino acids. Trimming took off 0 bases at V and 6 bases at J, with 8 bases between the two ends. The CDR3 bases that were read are TGTGCCAGCAGTATAGTCCGACAGGAAACGCTGTAT. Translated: CASSIVRQETLY. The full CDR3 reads CASSIVRQETLYF. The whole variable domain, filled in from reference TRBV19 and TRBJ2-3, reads GGIITQTPKFLIGQEGQKLTLKCQQNFNHDTMYWYRQDSGKGLRLIYYSITENDLQKGDLSEGYDASREKKSSFSLTVTSAQKNEMAVFLCASSIVRQETLYFGSGTRLTVL.

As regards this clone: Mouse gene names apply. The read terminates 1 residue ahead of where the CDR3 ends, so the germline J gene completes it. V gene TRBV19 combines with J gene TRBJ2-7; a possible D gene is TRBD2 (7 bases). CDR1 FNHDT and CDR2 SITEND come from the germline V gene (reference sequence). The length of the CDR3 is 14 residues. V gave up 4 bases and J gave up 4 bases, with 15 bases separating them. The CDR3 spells CASSLLWGPYEQYF. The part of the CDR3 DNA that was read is TGTGCCAGCAGTCTCCTCTGGGGGCCTTATGAACAGTAC.

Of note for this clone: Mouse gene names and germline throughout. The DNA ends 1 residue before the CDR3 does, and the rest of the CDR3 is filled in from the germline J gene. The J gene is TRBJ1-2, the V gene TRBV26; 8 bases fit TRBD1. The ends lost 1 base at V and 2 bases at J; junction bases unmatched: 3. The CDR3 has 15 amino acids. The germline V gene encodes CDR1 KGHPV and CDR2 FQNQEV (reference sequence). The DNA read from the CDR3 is TGTGCCAGCAGTCTGTGGTCAGGGGGCAACTCCGACTACACC. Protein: CASSLWSGGNSDYT. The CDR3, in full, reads CASSLWSGGNSDYTF. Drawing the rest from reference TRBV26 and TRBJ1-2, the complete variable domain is NSKVIQTPRYLVKGQGQKAKMRCIPEKGHPVVFWYQQNKNNEFKFLINFQNQEVLQQIDMTEKRFSAECPSNSPCSLEIQSSEAGDSALYLCASSLWSGGNSDYTFGSGTRLLVI.

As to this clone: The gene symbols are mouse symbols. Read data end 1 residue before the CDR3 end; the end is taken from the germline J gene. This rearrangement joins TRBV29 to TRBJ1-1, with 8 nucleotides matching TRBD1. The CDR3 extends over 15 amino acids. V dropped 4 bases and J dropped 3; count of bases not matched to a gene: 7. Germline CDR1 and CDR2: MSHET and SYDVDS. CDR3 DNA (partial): TGTGCTAGCAGTTCCTTCAGGGGGCAGGACACAGAAGTCTTC. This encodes CASSSFRGQDTEVF. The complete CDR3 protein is CASSSFRGQDTEVFF. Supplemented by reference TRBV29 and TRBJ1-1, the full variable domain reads DMKVTQMPRYLIKRMGENVLLECGQDMSHETMYWYRQDPGLGLQLIYISYDVDSNSEGDIPKGYRVSRKKREHFSLILDSAKTNQTSVYFCASSSFRGQDTEVFFGKGTRLTVV.

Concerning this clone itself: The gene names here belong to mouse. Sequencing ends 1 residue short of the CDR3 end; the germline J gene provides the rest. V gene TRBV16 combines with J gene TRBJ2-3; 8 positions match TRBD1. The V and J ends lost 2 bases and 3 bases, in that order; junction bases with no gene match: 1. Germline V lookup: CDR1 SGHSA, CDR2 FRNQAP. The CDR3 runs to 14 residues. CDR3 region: CASSLQGAAETLYF. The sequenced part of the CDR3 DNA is TGTGCAAGCAGCTTACAGGGGGCAGCAGAAACGCTGTAT.

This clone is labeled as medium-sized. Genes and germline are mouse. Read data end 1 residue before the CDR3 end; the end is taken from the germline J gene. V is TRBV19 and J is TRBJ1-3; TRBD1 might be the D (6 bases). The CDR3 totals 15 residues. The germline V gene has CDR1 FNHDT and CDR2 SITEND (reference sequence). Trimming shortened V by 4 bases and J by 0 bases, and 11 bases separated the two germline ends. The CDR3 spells CASSHQGRSGNTLYF. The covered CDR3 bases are TGTGCCAGCAGTCATCAGGGGCGTTCTGGAAATACGCTCTAT.

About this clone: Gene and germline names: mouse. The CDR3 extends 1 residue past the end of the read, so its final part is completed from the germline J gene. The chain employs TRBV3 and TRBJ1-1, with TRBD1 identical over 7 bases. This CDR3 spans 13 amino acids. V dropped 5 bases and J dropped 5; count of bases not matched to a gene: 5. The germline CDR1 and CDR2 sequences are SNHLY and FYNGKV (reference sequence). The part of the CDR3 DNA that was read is TGTGCCAGCAGCCACAGGGGAGGGACAGAAGTCTTC. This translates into CASSHRGGTEVF. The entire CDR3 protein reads CASSHRGGTEVFF.

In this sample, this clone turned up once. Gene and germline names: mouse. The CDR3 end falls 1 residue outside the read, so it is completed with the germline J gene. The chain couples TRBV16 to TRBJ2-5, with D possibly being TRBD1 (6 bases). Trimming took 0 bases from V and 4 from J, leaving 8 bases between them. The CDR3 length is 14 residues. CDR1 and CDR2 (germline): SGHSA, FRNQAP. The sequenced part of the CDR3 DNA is TGTGCAAGCAGCTTAGAGGGGACAAAAGACACCCAGTAC. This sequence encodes CASSLEGTKDTQY. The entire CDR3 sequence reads CASSLEGTKDTQYF.

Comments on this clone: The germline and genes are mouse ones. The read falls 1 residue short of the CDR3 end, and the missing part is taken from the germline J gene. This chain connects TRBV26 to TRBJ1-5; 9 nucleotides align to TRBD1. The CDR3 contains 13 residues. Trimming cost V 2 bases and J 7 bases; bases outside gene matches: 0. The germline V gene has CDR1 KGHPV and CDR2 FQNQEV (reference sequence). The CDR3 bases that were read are TGTGCCAGCAGTCTGGGACAGGGGCAGGCTCCGCTT. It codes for CASSLGQGQAPL. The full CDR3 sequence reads CASSLGQGQAPLF.

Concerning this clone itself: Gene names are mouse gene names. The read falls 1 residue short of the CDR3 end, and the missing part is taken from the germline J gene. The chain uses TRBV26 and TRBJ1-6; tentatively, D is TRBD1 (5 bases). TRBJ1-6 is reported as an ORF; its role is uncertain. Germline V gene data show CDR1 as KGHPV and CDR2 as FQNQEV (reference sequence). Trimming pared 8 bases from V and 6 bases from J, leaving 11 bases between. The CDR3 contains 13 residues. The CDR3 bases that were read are TGTGCCAGCTCACACAGGACTAATTCGCCCCTCTAC. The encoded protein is CASSHRTNSPLY. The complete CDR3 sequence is CASSHRTNSPLYF.

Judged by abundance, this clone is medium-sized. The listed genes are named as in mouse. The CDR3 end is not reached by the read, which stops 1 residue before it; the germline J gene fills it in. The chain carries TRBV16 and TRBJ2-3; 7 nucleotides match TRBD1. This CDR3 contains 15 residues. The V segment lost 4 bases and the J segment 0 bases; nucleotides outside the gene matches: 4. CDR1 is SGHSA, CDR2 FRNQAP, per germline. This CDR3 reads CASSSTGSSAETLYF. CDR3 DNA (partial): TGTGCAAGCAGCTCGACAGGGTCTAGTGCAGAAACGCTGTAT.

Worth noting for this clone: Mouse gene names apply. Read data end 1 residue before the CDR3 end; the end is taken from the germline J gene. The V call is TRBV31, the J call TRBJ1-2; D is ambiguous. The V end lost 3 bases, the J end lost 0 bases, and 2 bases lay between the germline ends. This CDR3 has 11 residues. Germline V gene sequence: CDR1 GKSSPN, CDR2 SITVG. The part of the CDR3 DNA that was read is TGTGCCTGGAGCGCAAACTCCGACTACACC. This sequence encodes CAWSANSDYT. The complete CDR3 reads CAWSANSDYTF. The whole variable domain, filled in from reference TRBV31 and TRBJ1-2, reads AQTIHQWPVAEIKAVGSPLSLGCTIKGKSSPNLYWYWQATGGTLQQLFYSITVGQVESVVQLNLSASRPKDDQFILSTEKLLLSHSGFYLCAWSANSDYTFGSGTRLLVI.

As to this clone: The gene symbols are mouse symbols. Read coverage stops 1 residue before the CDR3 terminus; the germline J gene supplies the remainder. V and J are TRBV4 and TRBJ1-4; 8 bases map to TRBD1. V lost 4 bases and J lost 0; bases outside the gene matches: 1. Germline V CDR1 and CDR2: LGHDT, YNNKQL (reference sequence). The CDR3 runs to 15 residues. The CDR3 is CASSSTGVSNERLFF. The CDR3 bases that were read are TGTGCCAGCAGCTCGACAGGGGTTTCCAACGAAAGATTATTT. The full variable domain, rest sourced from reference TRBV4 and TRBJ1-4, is ETAVFQTPNYHVTQVGNEVSFNCKQTLGHDTMYWYKQDSKKLLKIMFSYNNKQLIVNETVPRRFSPQSSDKAHLNLRIKSVEPEDSAVYLCASSSTGVSNERLFFGHGTKLSVL.

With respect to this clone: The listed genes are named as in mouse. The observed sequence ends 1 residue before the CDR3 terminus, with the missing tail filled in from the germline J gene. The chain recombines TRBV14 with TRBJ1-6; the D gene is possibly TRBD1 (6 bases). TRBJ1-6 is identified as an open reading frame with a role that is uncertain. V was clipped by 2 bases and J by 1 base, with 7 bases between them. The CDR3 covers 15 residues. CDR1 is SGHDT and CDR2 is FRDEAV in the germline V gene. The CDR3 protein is CASSLGHSYNSPLYF. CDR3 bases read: TGTGCCAGCAGTTTGGGACACTCCTATAATTCGCCCCTCTAC.

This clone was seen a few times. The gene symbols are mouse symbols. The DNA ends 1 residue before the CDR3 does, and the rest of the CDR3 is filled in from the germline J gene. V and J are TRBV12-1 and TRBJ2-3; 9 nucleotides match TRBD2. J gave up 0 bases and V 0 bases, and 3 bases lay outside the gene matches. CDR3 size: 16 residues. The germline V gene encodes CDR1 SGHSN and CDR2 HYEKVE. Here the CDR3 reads CASSLAWGGSAETLYF. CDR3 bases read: TGTGCCAGCTCTCTCGCCTGGGGGGGTAGTGCAGAAACGCTGTAT.

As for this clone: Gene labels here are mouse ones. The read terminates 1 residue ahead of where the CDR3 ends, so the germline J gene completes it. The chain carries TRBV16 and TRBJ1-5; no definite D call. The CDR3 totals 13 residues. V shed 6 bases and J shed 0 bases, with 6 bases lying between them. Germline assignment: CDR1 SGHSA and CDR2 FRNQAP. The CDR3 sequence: CASREFNNQAPLF. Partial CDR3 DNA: TGTGCAAGCAGGGAGTTTAACAACCAGGCTCCGCTT.

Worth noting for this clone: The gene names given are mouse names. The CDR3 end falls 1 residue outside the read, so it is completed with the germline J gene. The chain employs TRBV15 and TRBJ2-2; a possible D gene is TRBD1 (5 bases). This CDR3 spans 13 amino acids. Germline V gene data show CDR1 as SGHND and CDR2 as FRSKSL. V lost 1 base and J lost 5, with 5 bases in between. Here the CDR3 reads CASSLEGTGQLYF. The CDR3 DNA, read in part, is TGTGCCAGCAGTTTAGAGGGGACCGGGCAGCTCTAC.

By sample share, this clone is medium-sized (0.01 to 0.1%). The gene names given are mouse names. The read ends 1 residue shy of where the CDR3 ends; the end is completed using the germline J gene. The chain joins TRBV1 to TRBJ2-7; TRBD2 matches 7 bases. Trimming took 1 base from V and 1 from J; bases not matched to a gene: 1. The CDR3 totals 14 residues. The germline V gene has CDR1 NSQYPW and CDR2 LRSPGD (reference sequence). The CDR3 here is CTCSAAWGSYEQYF. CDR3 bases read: TGCACCTGCAGTGCAGCCTGGGGGTCCTATGAACAGTAC.

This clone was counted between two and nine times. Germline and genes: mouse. The part of the CDR3 DNA that was read is TGTGCCAGCAGTCTGTATCCAGGGAACAACCAGGCTCCGCTT. It translates to CASSLYPGNNQAPL. The whole CDR3 sequence reads CASSLYPGNNQAPLF. The chain joins TRBV24 to TRBJ1-5, with a tentative D call TRBD1 (5 bases). The read finishes 1 residue shy of the CDR3 end, and the germline J gene is used to complete it. Trimming took off 0 bases at V and 1 base at J, with 7 bases between the two ends. Per germline, CDR1 KGHTA and CDR2 FRNEEI. The CDR3 is 15 amino acids.

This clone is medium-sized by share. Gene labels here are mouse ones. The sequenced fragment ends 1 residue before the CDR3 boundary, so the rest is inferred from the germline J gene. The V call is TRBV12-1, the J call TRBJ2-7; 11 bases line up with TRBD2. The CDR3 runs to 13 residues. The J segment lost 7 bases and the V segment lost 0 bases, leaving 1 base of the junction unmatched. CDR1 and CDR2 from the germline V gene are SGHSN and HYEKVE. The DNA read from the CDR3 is TGTGCCAGCTCTCTCGGACTGGGGGGCGAACAGTAC. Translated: CASSLGLGGEQY. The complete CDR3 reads CASSLGLGGEQYF.